This T cell receptor (beta chain) was sequenced for a study of cytotoxic CD8 clonotypes in ibrutinib-treated CLL (dated by TCRdb to the early 2020s). About the full investigation: In this cohort, some 16 patients were treatment-naive and approximately twelve were relapsed/refractory, while some 18 had unmutated IGHV. Responses were partial in roughly 24 patients and complete in 2; after median about 5.5 years follow-up, around 14 stayed in remission and roughly twelve progressed. Response samples were taken after a median of roughly a year on treatment, ranging from about 6 to 40 months. On average, each sample yielded 250,000 to 300,000 productive templates and about 100,000 productive rearrangements. Of the 70 to 90 people in the trial, about 25 had longitudinal samples available. Cryopreserved peripheral blood mononuclear cells were collected at three points: before therapy, at response, and at either sustained remission or disease progression. Every sample from remission and from progressive disease was obtained while the patients were still on ibrutinib. Overall study results and their limits: Clonality rose at ibrutinib response, remained stable during sustained remission, and dropped back toward baseline at progression. Sampling times were not matched between patients in sustained remission and patients whose disease was progressing, and lymph node repertoires were not examined. Baseline clonality was found to be higher than that of age-matched healthy donors and was strongly correlated with circulating CD8+ T-cell counts. Public clonotypes were rare and either shrank or stayed stable during treatment, and the rise in clonality at ibrutinib response reflected expansion of private clonotypes.

The intended sense of this specimen's time point label: 20 to 25 months on ibrutinib. For TCR beta library preparation, 2 to 2.5 micrograms of genomic DNA were isolated from cryopreserved PBMCs. Longitudinal blood samples from CLL patients on ibrutinib monotherapy were analyzed using high-throughput TCR beta sequencing. The patients were enrolled in a single-center, open-label phase 2 trial of ibrutinib monotherapy. In regard to this clone: The antigen this receptor binds is unknown. No quality values exist for individual bases; no much larger clone is one base distant.

A MiSeq instrument was used for deep resolution sequencing, which targeted depths ranging from 1 in 1 million up to 1 in 200,000 T cells, with coverage averaging 10x for each clonotype. The immunoSEQ hsTCRB Kit was used to generate TCR beta libraries. The original pipeline was this. The data were analyzed with ImmunoSEQ Analyzer and ImmunoSEQ Data Assistant, and V, D and J gene assignments followed IMGT definitions. Clonality, which ranges from 0 to 1, was calculated by subtracting the normalized Shannon entropy of productive rearrangement frequencies from one. Only overrepresented clonotypes making up at least 0.05% of the repertoire of each patient were included in the public clonotype analysis. Around 14 repertoires from age-matched healthy donors, obtained from immuneACCESS, served as clonality controls. The clones in this table, taken by TCRdb from immuneACCESS, are in-frame only. Not every clone is retained; where verified, under half of the shortfall comes from an unresolved V gene, and the cause of the rest is unknown. The DNA was the basis for D and trimming; V, J and clone size are from that table. Present in this sample are around 70,000 clones, around 78% of which were seen just once. The top ten constitute 35% to 45% of the sample.

From the germline V gene, CDR1 is ENHRY and CDR2 is SYGVKD. The CDR3, from cysteine to phenylalanine, totals 15 residues. CDR3 DNA is the only sequence kept; it has 45 bases, read in frame from the first base. The junction shows trimming of 4 bases on V and 4 bases on J, plus 15 bases between the germline ends. The chain is encoded by TRBV10-3 joined to TRBJ2-3; a tentative D match to TRBD2 spans 7 bases. This specimen consisted of PBMCs, obtained after 24 months of ibrutinib treatment. The receptor was derived from a human donor with chronic lymphocytic leukemia. The CDR3 is CAISGWEGGPDTQYF. The DNA sequence is as follows: TGTGCCATCAGTGGATGGGAGGGGGGCCCAGATACGCAGTATTTT.